One and the same sample provided the 7 T cell receptor beta chains below, sequenced in a study of blood T cell repertoires in COVID-19. Here immunoSEQ multiplex PCR was the method, and the copy in TCRdb shows in-frame clones only, minus some. The sample lists about 88,000 clones, 90% occurring once. Sequenced input: peripheral blood. These receptors originate from a man younger than 30 with COVID-19, enrolled during active disease.

The rearrangement joins TRBV15 to TRBJ2-2, with 9 positions matching TRBD1. This CDR3 spans 14 amino acids. V was clipped by 5 bases and J by 7 bases; unmatched bases: 5. Germline lookup yields CDR1 LNHNV and CDR2 YYDKDF (reference sequence). The CDR3 sequence: CATSGGQGGGELFF. CDR3 bases: TGTGCCACCAGCGGGGGACAGGGCGGCGGGGAGCTGTTTTTT.

The CDR3 region has the DNA TGTGCCAGCTCACCAAGACCCAACGCGGACACAGATACGCAGTATTTT. Amino acids: CASSPRPNADTDTQYF. The V call is TRBV18, the J call TRBJ2-3; D not certain. The CDR3 sequence is 16 residues long. The V and J ends lost 2 bases and 2 bases respectively, with 14 bases between them. Germline assignment: CDR1 KGHSH and CDR2 LQKENI.

The genes are TRBV28 and TRBJ1-5; 7 bases are shared with TRBD1. Looked up from germline, CDR1 is MDHEN and CDR2 is SYDVKM. With V trimmed by 3 bases and J by 4 bases, 6 bases remained unmatched. CDR3 size: 15 residues. The DNA for the CDR3 is TGTGCCAGCAGTTTTAAGCACAGGGGAAATCAGCCCCAGCATTTT. Residues: CASSFKHRGNQPQHF.

The rearrangement joins TRBV27 to TRBJ2-1; tentative D call: TRBD2 (6 bases). V gave up 3 bases and J gave up 2 bases, with 11 bases separating them. CDR3 length: 15 amino acids. Germline V gene data show CDR1 as MNHEY and CDR2 as SMNVEV (reference sequence). This chain's CDR3 is CASSLRGRPYNEQFF. In DNA, the CDR3 is TGTGCCAGCAGTTTGCGGGGTAGGCCCTACAATGAGCAGTTCTTC.

This rearrangement joins TRBV19 to TRBJ2-7; D possibly corresponds to TRBD1 (6 bases). The CDR3 is made up of 13 amino acids. V gave up 7 bases and J gave up 2 bases, with 12 bases separating them. CDR1 and CDR2 from the germline V gene are LNHDA and SQIVND (reference sequence). The CDR3 DNA sequence: TGTGCCAGTAAAAAGGGGGAACCCTACGAGCAGTACTTC. Amino acid sequence: CASKKGEPYEQYF.

The J gene is TRBJ1-6, the V gene TRBV28, with D possibly TRBD1 on 6 matching bases. V gave up 6 bases and J gave up 5 bases, with 11 bases separating them. The CDR3 covers 14 residues. CDR1 and CDR2 (germline): MDHEN, SYDVKM. The CDR3 sequence: CASSLTGHNSPLHF. The DNA for the CDR3 is TGTGCCAGCAGCCTGACAGGACATAATTCACCCCTCCACTTT.

Written as DNA, the CDR3 is TGTGCCACCAGTACTCTAGCGGGACGGGCCGGGGAGCTGTTTTTT. Encoded protein: CATSTLAGRAGELFF. This sequence joins TRBV15 and TRBJ2-2, with 9 positions matching TRBD2. CDR1 LNHNV and CDR2 YYDKDF come from the germline V gene (reference sequence). The trim removed 6 bases at V and 6 bases at J, leaving 8 bases unmatched. CDR3 length equals 15 residues.